This TCR beta chain was identified in a study of cytomegalovirus exposure and HLA in healthy donors. The PCR ran on 60 Vbeta and 13 Jbeta primers. Using immunoSEQ multiplex PCR, the repertoire was profiled, and TCRdb retains in-frame clones only, with some absent. The sample lists approximately 150,000 clones, approximately 91% seen once, with 0.51% in the top ten. The study, taken as a whole, reports: An analysis that was carried out later associated 17,000 or so TCR beta sequences with HLA alleles at 0.05 false discovery rate. TCR beta chain V- and J-gene trimming was linked, in a later analysis, to a missense variant in DCLRE1C. The dataset shows that most TCR sequences were rare, while some public TCRs occurred in many donors. By a later analysis, the bulk of CMV-associated TCR beta chains appeared HLA-restricted.

Regarding this clone: Its antigen is currently unknown.

This CDR3 is built from 15 residues. With 3 bases removed from V and 2 bases from J, the gap between germline ends came to 11 bases. CDR1 SGDLS and CDR2 YYNGEE come from the germline V gene. The receptor comes from a woman aged 40 to 55 in good health and CMV-seronegative. The sequenced sample consisted of PBMCs. The chain uses TRBV9 and TRBJ2-2, with D perhaps TRBD2 (6 bases). The CDR3 spells CASSGSGTNTGELFF. CDR3 bases: TGTGCCAGCAGCGGTAGCGGAACCAACACCGGGGAGCTGTTTTTT.